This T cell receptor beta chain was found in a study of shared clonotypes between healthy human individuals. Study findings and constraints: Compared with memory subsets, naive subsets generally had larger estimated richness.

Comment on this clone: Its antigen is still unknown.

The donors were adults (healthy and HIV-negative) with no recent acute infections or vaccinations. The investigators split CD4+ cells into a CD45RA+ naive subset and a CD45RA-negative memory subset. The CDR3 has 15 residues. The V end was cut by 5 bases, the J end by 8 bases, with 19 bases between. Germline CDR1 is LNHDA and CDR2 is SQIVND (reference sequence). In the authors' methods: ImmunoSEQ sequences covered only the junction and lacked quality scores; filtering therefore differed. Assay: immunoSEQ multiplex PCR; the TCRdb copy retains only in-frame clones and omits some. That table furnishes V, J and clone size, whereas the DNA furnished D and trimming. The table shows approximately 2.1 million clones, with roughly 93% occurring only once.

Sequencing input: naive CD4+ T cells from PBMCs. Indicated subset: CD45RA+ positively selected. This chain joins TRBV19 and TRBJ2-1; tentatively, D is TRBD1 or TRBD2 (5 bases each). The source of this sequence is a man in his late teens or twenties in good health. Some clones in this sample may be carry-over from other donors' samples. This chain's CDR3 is CASSPTKTRGYEQFF. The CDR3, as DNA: TGTGCCAGTAGTCCAACCAAAACTAGGGGCTATGAGCAGTTCTTC.